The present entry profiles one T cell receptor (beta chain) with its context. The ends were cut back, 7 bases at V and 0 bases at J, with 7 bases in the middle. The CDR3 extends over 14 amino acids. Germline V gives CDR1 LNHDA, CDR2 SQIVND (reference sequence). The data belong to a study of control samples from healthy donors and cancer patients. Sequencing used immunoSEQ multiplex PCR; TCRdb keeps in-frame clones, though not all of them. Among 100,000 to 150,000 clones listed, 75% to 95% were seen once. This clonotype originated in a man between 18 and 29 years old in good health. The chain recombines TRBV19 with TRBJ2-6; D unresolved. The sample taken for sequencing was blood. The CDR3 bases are TGTGCCAGTATGAGGCACTCTGGGGCCAACGTCCTGACTTTC. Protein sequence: CASMRHSGANVLTF.